This entry features one TCR beta chain sequence. The antigen is not known. One end of the junction varies from germline; a read error may be responsible. Other DNA variants within this sample encode the same CDR3. TCRdb's copy holds only in-frame clones and misses some; the assay was immunoSEQ multiplex PCR. The sample has 50,000 to 70,000 clones, around 93% seen once. This CDR3 contains 15 residues. Per germline, CDR1 WSHSY and CDR2 SAAADI. These data come from a study of OX40 agonist ivuxolimab in advanced cancers. Study-level results: Both CD4+ and CD8+ T cell populations in blood had undergone clonal expansion by week 6 at 0.1 to 3.0 mg/kg.

This chain links TRBV10-2 with TRBJ1-5, with no clear D. Sequencing used CD4+ or CD8+ T cells sorted from blood, obtained in a trial of the OX40 agonist ivuxolimab. The receptor's source is an adult with an advanced solid tumor such as melanoma, head and neck, liver or kidney cancer. CDR3 region: CASSPSRISNQPQHF. CDR3 coding DNA: TGCGCCAGCAGTCCATCCAGGATAAGCAATCAGCCCCAGCACTTT.